The present T cell receptor (beta chain) was sequenced within a study of blood T cell repertoires in COVID-19. The CDR3 has 14 residues. V was trimmed by 3 bases and J by 4 bases, leaving 13 bases between them. The V gene's germline CDR1 is SQVTM and CDR2 ANQGSEA. Original methodology: Amplification with reference gene primers provided the estimates of nucleated cell counts. Assay used: immunoSEQ multiplex PCR; TCRdb lists only in-frame clones, some missing. For V, J and clone size, that table is used; D and trimming come from the DNA. The sample yields about 310,000 clones, around 86% seen once. The V and J genes are TRBV29-1 and TRBJ1-3; D remains unclear. This TCR was sampled from a man between 65 and 85 years old with acute or convalescent COVID-19. The sample taken for sequencing was peripheral blood. The CDR3, as DNA: TGCAGCGTTGAGGGATCCGGGGTGGGAAACACCATATATTTT. Translation gives CSVEGSGVGNTIYF.